Below, 16 T cell receptor beta chains from the same sample are listed, as sequenced in a study of identical twins. TCRdb re-called the 5' RACE reads through MiXCR, storing one row per CDR3 protein. The repertoire holds about 520,000 distinct CDR3 sequences, with 22% as singletons. These data also featured in a second study, about T cells expressing NK-cell markers.

Sequenced input: CD4+ T cells sorted from blood. The receptor set was obtained from a woman aged 18-29 years in good health.

The chain joins TRBV10-3 to TRBJ1-5, with D perhaps matching TRBD1 (5 bases). There are 12 residues in the CDR3. V gave up 10 bases and J gave up 5 bases, with 12 bases separating them. The germline V gene has CDR1 ENHRY and CDR2 SYGVKD. The chain's CDR3 is CATGGDDQPQHF. CDR3 nucleotides: TGTGCCACAGGAGGGGACGATCAGCCCCAGCATTTT.

The V call is TRBV6-1, the J call TRBJ2-4; 10 bases map to TRBD2. V was pared by 5 bases and J by 0 bases, with 4 bases of the junction left unmatched. Germline CDR1 reads MNHNS; CDR2 reads SASEGT. This CDR3 region has 16 residues. The CDR3: CASSPTSGLAKNIQYF. The CDR3 DNA reads as TGTGCCAGCAGTCCGACTAGCGGGTTAGCCAAAAACATTCAGTACTTC.

This clonotype appeared a few times. V gene TRBV20-1 combines with J gene TRBJ1-6; D remains unclear. Trimming removed 0 bases at V and 4 bases at J, with 7 bases between. CDR3 length equals 14 residues. Germline V gives CDR1 DFQATT, CDR2 SNEGSKA (reference sequence). CDR3 DNA: TGCAGTGCTAGAGATGGGGAATATAATTCACCCCTCCACTTT. It encodes CSARDGEYNSPLHF.

The chain carries TRBV25-1 and TRBJ1-3; D is possibly TRBD1 (6 bases). CDR1 and CDR2 (germline): MGHDK, SYGVNS. V lost 6 bases, J lost 3 bases, and 12 bases lay in between. The length of the CDR3 is 14 residues. The CDR3 coding sequence is TGTGCCAGCAGCCCACAGGGACGTGGAAACACCATATATTTT. Protein: CASSPQGRGNTIYF.

The J gene is TRBJ2-3, the V gene TRBV7-9, with D perhaps TRBD2 (5 bases). Trimming took 6 bases from V and 10 from J, leaving 11 bases between them. Germline V gene lookup returns CDR1 SEHNR and CDR2 FQNEAQ (reference sequence). The CDR3 consists of 11 residues. The CDR3 protein is CASSTRDAQYF. In DNA, the CDR3 is TGTGCCAGCAGTACCCGGGATGCGCAGTATTTT.

The V call is TRBV7-8, the J call TRBJ2-3; TRBD1 aligns across 8 bases. The CDR3 contains 16 residues. Germline V gene lookup returns CDR1 SGHVS and CDR2 FQNEAQ. Losses at the gene ends were 5 bases for V and 1 base for J; bases not matched to a gene: 8. The CDR3 loop is CASSPTGGLGTDTQYF. Here the CDR3 DNA reads TGTGCCAGCAGCCCTACAGGGGGATTGGGCACAGATACGCAGTATTTT. Complete variable domain (other parts from reference TRBV7-8 and TRBJ2-3): GAGVSQSPRYKVAKRGQDVALRCDPISGHVSLFWYQQALGQGPEFLTYFQNEAQLDKSGLPSDRFFAERPEGSVSTLKIQRTQQEDSAVYLCASSPTGGLGTDTQYFGPGTRLTVL.

This clonotype was recorded only once. The V and J genes are TRBV3-1 and TRBJ2-4; a weak D match, TRBD1 (5 bases). Germline V gene lookup returns CDR1 LGHDT and CDR2 YNNKEL (reference sequence). Trimming took 1 base from V and 7 from J, leaving 8 bases between them. CDR3 length: 13 residues. Written as DNA, the CDR3 is TGTGCCAGCAGCCAAGGGGGCATGAACATTCAGTACTTC. Its translation is CASSQGGMNIQYF.

This chain uses TRBV9 with TRBJ1-4; 7 bases agree with TRBD1. Germline trimming cut 0 bases from V and 8 bases from J; bases unmatched to any gene: 7. This CDR3 spans 15 amino acids. The V gene's germline CDR1 is SGDLS and CDR2 YYNGEE. The CDR3 loop reads CASSVGTGPLEKLFF. The DNA of the CDR3 is TGTGCCAGCAGCGTAGGGACAGGTCCCCTCGAAAAACTGTTTTTT.

In its sample, this clonotype was seen a few times. J is TRBJ1-2 and V is TRBV6-1; TRBD1 aligns across 9 bases. Germline trimming cut 8 bases from V and 3 bases from J; bases unmatched to any gene: 10. CDR3 length: 15 amino acids. CDR1 and CDR2 (germline): MNHNS, SASEGT. CDR3 bases: TGTGCCAGCGGTCCCGAAGGACAGGGGCACTATGGCTACACCTTC. It encodes CASGPEGQGHYGYTF.

This clonotype was detected only a few times. This chain uses TRBV3-1 with TRBJ2-7; D remains unclear. The CDR3 is 13 residues long. CDR1 is LGHDT, CDR2 YNNKEL, per germline (reference sequence). The V and J ends lost 0 bases and 6 bases respectively, with 9 bases between them. The CDR3 nucleotides read TGTGCCAGCAGCCAAGATCGGAGTCTCGAGCAGTACTTC. It yields the protein CASSQDRSLEQYF.

The genes are TRBV24-1 and TRBJ2-3, with TRBD1 matching over 7 bases. CDR3 length: 13 residues. V was pared by 8 bases and J by 6 bases, with 7 bases of the junction left unmatched. Germline assignment: CDR1 KGHDR and CDR2 SFDVKD. CDR3 sequence reads: CATKGTAADTQYF. The CDR3 DNA reads TGTGCCACCAAGGGGACAGCGGCGGATACGCAGTATTTT.

This clonotype occurred a few times. J is TRBJ1-1 and V is TRBV20-1; D unclear. The V gene lost 0 bases and the J gene lost 8 bases, with 13 bases spanning the gap. Germline values: CDR1 DFQATT, CDR2 SNEGSKA (reference sequence). The CDR3 runs to 13 residues. The CDR3 region has the DNA TGCAGTGCTAGAGATCAGGCCCCGCCAGAAGCTTTCTTT. Translated, it gives CSARDQAPPEAFF.

This CDR3 is CASSSRDRGSEQYF. The CDR3 DNA is TGTGCCAGCTCATCCCGGGACAGGGGATCCGAGCAGTACTTC. The chain combines TRBV18 with TRBJ2-7; TRBD1 matches 10 bases. This CDR3 is built from 14 residues. J was trimmed by 6 bases and V by 5 bases; bases with no gene match: 7. Germline V gives CDR1 KGHSH, CDR2 LQKENI.

The chain combines TRBV20-1 with TRBJ1-1; D possibly corresponds to TRBD1 (5 bases). The V gene lost 2 bases and the J gene lost 0 bases, with 10 bases spanning the gap. CDR3 length equals 14 residues. Germline-derived CDR1 and CDR2 are DFQATT and SNEGSKA (reference sequence). DNA of the CDR3: TGCAGTGCTAGACAGGGATCGGTGAACACTGAAGCTTTCTTT. As protein: CSARQGSVNTEAFF.

This clonotype has more than one count but fewer than ten. The V and J genes are TRBV9 and TRBJ2-1, with unresolved D. The ends were cut back, 0 bases at V and 7 bases at J, with 11 bases in the middle. Germline CDR1 reads SGDLS; CDR2 reads YYNGEE. This CDR3 region has 14 residues. The CDR3 DNA is TGTGCCAGCAGCGTAGGACCAGTACGGAATGAGCAGTTCTTC. Its protein product is CASSVGPVRNEQFF.

The chain is built from TRBV5-1 and TRBJ2-7, with TRBD1 identical over 7 bases. The CDR3 has 15 residues. The V gene end was trimmed by 5 bases and the J gene end by 3 bases; junction bases not matched to a gene: 11. Germline V gene sequence: CDR1 SGHRS, CDR2 YFSETQ. CDR3 in DNA: TGCGCCAGCAGAGGGGCCCGGGACAGCCACTACGAGCAGTACTTC. Protein product: CASRGARDSHYEQYF. The entire variable domain, with the rest obtained from reference TRBV5-1 and TRBJ2-7, is as follows: KAGVTQTPRYLIKTRGQQVTLSCSPISGHRSVSWYQQTPGQGLQFLFEYFSETQRNKGNFPGRFSGRQFSNSRSEMNVSTLELGDSALYLCASRGARDSHYEQYFGPGTRLTVT.